One T cell receptor (beta chain) is described in this entry. What it binds is unknown. The TCR cDNA carried a universal primer site and UMIs from 5'RACE template switching. TCRdb ran MiXCR on the 5' RACE reads and lists one entry per CDR3 protein. The table includes more than 450,000 distinct CDR3 sequences, 21% detected once. The germline V gene has CDR1 KGHDR and CDR2 SFDVKD. V shed 3 bases, J shed 8 bases, and the junction held 10 bases outside the gene matches. The CDR3 has 15 amino acids. This entry is derived from a study of T cells after yellow fever vaccination. About the study: Low-cell-number fractions underwent preparation using SMART-Seq v4 Ultra Low Input.

Overall study results and limits: Subsequent booster samples again held most clones from primary vaccination (just under 98% CD4, approximately 86% CD8).

This TCR was recovered from a man in his late teens or twenties who received the YFV17D yellow fever vaccine. The source was PBMCs, collected 21 days after the first yellow fever vaccination. V and J are TRBV24-1 and TRBJ1-2; 8 bases align to TRBD1. The CDR3 loop reads CATSDTDREGGGYTF. The CDR3 nucleotides are TGTGCCACCAGTGATACGGACAGGGAAGGAGGGGGCTACACCTTC.